The TCR beta chain under discussion was sequenced for a study of response to subunit inactivated influenza vaccine. The CDR3 spans 16 residues. Germline CDR1 is SEHNR and CDR2 is FQNEAQ (reference sequence). The J segment lost 7 bases and the V segment lost 5 bases, leaving 11 bases of the junction unmatched. A single record per CDR3 protein comes from TCRdb applying MiXCR to the RT-PCR reads. The table includes under 200,000 distinct CDR3 sequences, approximately 12% detected once. A remark on this clonotype: Its antigen is undetermined.

Study conclusions and caveats: Authors suggested seasonal influenza vaccinations each recruit few new T cells.

A further study also used this sample, focusing on T cells expressing NK-cell markers. This second study notes: Beta-chain TCR cDNA was generated via 5'RACE template switching with UMIs. Sorted CD3+CD56-NKG2C+, CD3+CD56+NKG2C- and CD3+CD56+NKG2C+ T cells were the source of the TCR beta repertoires. Eight donors were sequenced, seven testing HCMV-seropositive and one testing seronegative. There were several donors in whom these clonotypes also led the CD3+CD56-NKG2C+ fraction.

The specimen was CD8+ T cells sorted from PBMCs, collected approximately 12 days after vaccination. The chain joins TRBV7-9 to TRBJ2-2; the match to TRBD2 covers 9 bases. This sequence originates from a man aged 50 to 60 who received an inactivated influenza vaccine. The CDR3 DNA follows: TGTGCCAGCAGCACCGCGGGGGGGCCAAGTTTCGGGGAGCTGTTTTTT. Its protein is CASSTAGGPSFGELFF.